One and the same sample provided the 9 T cell receptor beta chains below, sequenced in a study of OX40 agonist ivuxolimab in advanced cancers. The assay was immunoSEQ multiplex PCR, and TCRdb's table has in-frame clones only and misses some. Of 35,000 to 55,000 clones listed, 75% to 90% are singletons. The sample consisted of CD4+ or CD8+ T cells sorted from blood, taken in a trial of the OX40 agonist ivuxolimab. Every receptor here comes from an adult with an advanced solid tumor such as melanoma, head and neck, liver or kidney cancer.

This clone was detected only a few times. The chain recombines TRBV29-1 with TRBJ1-4; perhaps TRBD1 as D (6 bases). The CDR3 is 14 amino acids. Per the germline V gene, CDR1 is SQVTM and CDR2 is ANQGSEA. Trimming removed 4 bases from V and 8 bases from J, with 17 bases in between. DNA for the CDR3: TGCAGCGTTGGAGGCGGGGGGGCAGGGGAAAAACTGTTTTTT. This translates into CSVGGGGAGEKLFF.

This chain uses TRBV13 with TRBJ2-5; 15 bases match TRBD2. Germline V CDR1 and CDR2: PRHDT, FYEKMQ (reference sequence). The CDR3 length is 19 residues. The junction had 11 bases not matched to a gene; V was cut back by 5 bases and J by 1 base. CDR3 region: CASSGTGLAGGRGQETQYF. For the CDR3, the DNA is TGTGCCAGCAGCGGGACGGGACTAGCGGGGGGTCGAGGCCAAGAGACCCAGTACTTC.

The chain links TRBV14 to TRBJ1-6, with D hard to call. CDR3 length equals 15 residues. V gave up 1 base and J gave up 6 bases, with 10 bases separating them. In germline, CDR1 is SGHDN, CDR2 FVKESK. CDR3 loop: CASSQAGSFNSPLHF. CDR3 in DNA: TGTGCCAGCAGCCAAGCCGGCAGTTTTAATTCACCCCTCCACTTT.

A few counts support this clone. The chain couples TRBV7-8 to TRBJ1-3, with D perhaps TRBD1 (5 bases). Between the trimmed V and J ends, which lost 1 base and 3 bases, there was a span of 10 bases. Germline values: CDR1 SGHVS, CDR2 FQNEAQ. This CDR3 contains 15 residues. The CDR3 coding sequence is TGTGCCAGCAGCTTAGAGAGGGGTATTGGAAACACCATATATTTT. The encoded protein is CASSLERGIGNTIYF.

J is TRBJ1-5 and V is TRBV19, with TRBD1 identical over 7 bases. V lost 7 bases and J lost 2; bases outside the gene matches: 17. CDR3 size: 18 residues. Per the germline V gene, CDR1 is LNHDA and CDR2 is SQIVND (reference sequence). The CDR3 loop reads CASTRVPNRGAGNQPQHF. The CDR3 DNA reads as TGTGCCAGTACCAGGGTCCCAAACAGGGGAGCGGGCAATCAGCCCCAGCATTTT.

The V call is TRBV28, the J call TRBJ1-1; D unresolved. This CDR3 has 14 residues. Looked up from germline, CDR1 is MDHEN and CDR2 is SYDVKM. Trimming cost V 5 bases and J 4 bases, with 14 bases left between them. Written as DNA, the CDR3 is TGTGCCAGCAGTACCAAGGGAGTTGGCACTGAAGCTTTCTTT. Protein product: CASSTKGVGTEAFF. The entire variable domain, with the rest obtained from reference TRBV28 and TRBJ1-1, is as follows: DVKVTQSSRYLVKRTGEKVFLECVQDMDHENMFWYRQDPGLGLRLIYFSYDVKMKEKGDIPEGYSVSREKKERFSLILESASTNQTSMYLCASSTKGVGTEAFFGQGTRLTVV.

The chain has TRBV5-1 and TRBJ2-1, with a tentative D call TRBD1 (6 bases). This CDR3 contains 15 residues. CDR1 SGHRS and CDR2 YFSETQ come from the germline V gene. Trimming removed 3 bases from V and 3 bases from J, with 13 bases in between. The CDR3 DNA is TGCGCCAGCAGCTCCCTACAGGGATTCTACAATGAGCAGTTCTTC. It yields the protein CASSSLQGFYNEQFF. The full variable domain, rest sourced from reference TRBV5-1 and TRBJ2-1, is KAGVTQTPRYLIKTRGQQVTLSCSPISGHRSVSWYQQTPGQGLQFLFEYFSETQRNKGNFPGRFSGRQFSNSRSEMNVSTLELGDSALYLCASSSLQGFYNEQFFGPGTRLTVL.

Comments on this clone: The junction departs from the called germline gene at one end, perhaps through a read error. CDR3 residues: CASSLAREETQYF. The CDR3 coding sequence is TGTGCTAGCAGCTTAGCGCGAGAAGAGACCCAGTACTTC. This chain connects TRBV7-7 to TRBJ2-5; perhaps TRBD2 as D (5 bases). CDR3 length: 13 amino acids. Germline values: CDR1 SSHAT, CDR2 FNYEAQ (reference sequence).

V gene TRBV27 combines with J gene TRBJ1-5; D gene uncertain. Germline V gene sequence: CDR1 MNHEY, CDR2 SMNVEV (reference sequence). The ends were cut back, 8 bases at V and 0 bases at J, with 20 bases in the middle. The CDR3 consists of 17 residues. The CDR3 region has the DNA TGTGCCAGCCCAAAAATCCCCAGGCGTAATAGCAATCAGCCCCAGCATTTT. As protein: CASPKIPRRNSNQPQHF.